This T cell receptor (beta chain) was identified during a study of regulatory T cells in long-lasting Graves disease. Note on this clonotype: A much larger clone differs by one base, so this may be a read error.

Noted time point: newly diagnosed GD, antithyroid drugs for less than 3 months. From RNA extracted from PBMCs, the TCR library was made. CDR3 regions were amplified by Arm-PCR using iRepertoire HTBI primers to build TCR beta libraries. A single record per CDR3 protein comes from TCRdb applying MiXCR to the multiplex PCR reads. The table lists fewer than 650,000 distinct CDR3 sequences, about 15% of them singletons. The CDR3 consists of 15 residues. V lost 8 bases to trimming and J lost 3 bases; unmatched junction nucleotides: 10. Germline values: CDR1 SNHLY, CDR2 FYNNEI. Another study also made use of these data, one on T cells in Graves' hyperthyroidism and ophthalmopathy. Per that paper: Researchers ran a first-round RT-PCR on the TCR CDR3 using the HTBI primer set.

The starting material was peripheral blood mononuclear cells (PBMCs), obtained at new diagnosis, from a patient treated with antithyroid drugs. The sequence was obtained from a woman in her 30s with Graves disease. This chain links TRBV2 with TRBJ1-5; 7 nucleotides match TRBD1. CDR3 DNA sequence: TGTGCCAGCTATCGGGACAGCGGATCCAATCAGCCCCAGCATTTT. Residues: CASYRDSGSNQPQHF. Full variable domain (remainder filled in from reference TRBV2 and TRBJ1-5): EPEVTQTPSHQVTQMGQEVILRCVPISNHLYFYWYRQILGQKVEFLVSFYNNEISEKSEIFDDQFSVERPDGSNFTLKIRSTKLEDSAMYFCASYRDSGSNQPQHFGDGTRLSIL.